The following is a T cell receptor (beta chain) sequence with its context. No cognate antigen has been identified for it. Per-base qualities were not stored, and no clone one base away is much larger. These data are taken from a study of cytomegalovirus exposure and HLA in healthy donors (TCRdb year 2017). Turning to the overall study: An earlier analysis of approximately 550 of the donors reported approximately 300 Gb of sequence data and roughly 100 million unique TCR beta sequences from approximately 180 million T cells. The number of typed donors differed by locus: 629-630 for A, B, C, DRB1 and DQB1; 522 for DQA1; 600 to 610 for DPA1; and around 450 for DPB1. The T cell repertoires of roughly 660 subjects were profiled by immunosequencing and related to cytomegalovirus serostatus. Alongside the repertoire data, information on donor age, sex, ethnicity and CMV serostatus was compiled. The study aimed to test whether signatures of past pathogen exposure could be identified by cataloging public T cell receptors. A later analysis re-examined previously published TCR beta repertoires from about 670 donors and added high-resolution HLA genotyping to investigate patterns of TCR occurrence. An earlier analysis of 500 to 750 of the donors applied high-throughput TCR beta sequencing to assess whether each TCR beta V gene segment acted as functional or pseudogenic. HLA typing included class I and class II loci at four-digit resolution. The genetic ancestry cluster associated with self-reported Caucasian donors included 81% of the roughly 380 genotyped donors. An early release covering 500 to 750 HLA-typed donors comprised about 320 gigabases of sequencing data and roughly 86 million unique TCR sequences. Across 300 to 400 genotyped donors of the cohort, an average of about 240,000 unique TCR beta nucleotide sequences per donor were sequenced, and roughly 20% of those sequences were non-productive. Rather than using new phenotypic data, the later analysis identified candidate immune exposures from TCR beta sequences and from how often those sequences occurred across donors. Genome-wide SNP genotypes for about 65% of the 666 donors were used in a later genetic analysis, which treated that subset as a discovery cohort. All discovery cohort repertoires had been generated on a single sequencing platform. To predict cytomegalovirus infection status, the study brought together high-throughput TCR immunosequencing, statistical association of individual TCRs with disease status, and machine learning. Besides the first cohort of 666 subjects, a separate validation cohort made up of over a hundred different subjects was used. About 5 DR-DQ haplotypes were handled as single units for association and clustering, since linkage in the cohort was strong.

Overall study results and their limits: Broadly in line with IMGT annotations, most TCR beta V segments showed up in productive rearrangements about 87% or about 30% of the time in an earlier analysis of approximately 640 of the donors. An association between a missense DCLRE1C variant and V-gene and J-gene trimming of TCR beta chains was found in a later genetic analysis and replicated in an independent cohort. When HLA alleles, especially DR and DQ, strongly co-occurred, attributing TCR associations to individual alleles was difficult. A group of highly shared sequence variants was considered likely to be a technical artifact of the sequencing pipeline. A further reported finding was that TCR beta sequences accurately predicted the HLA-A and HLA-B alleles for most subjects in the first cohort. The study listed 164 TCR beta chains as associated with cytomegalovirus. According to a later analysis, parvovirus B19, influenza, CMV and Epstein-Barr virus appeared linked to several top co-occurrence clusters. Because counts were too low, about 15 rarely observed V segments, including chromosome 9 orphons, were left out of the earlier analysis of approximately 500 of the donors. The only immune exposure information available for the cohort was CMV serostatus. While some public TCRs were present in many individuals, most TCR sequences turned up only very rarely across donors. Correlated functional status among segregating V segments might reflect linkage disequilibrium, but an unknown experimental factor could not be ruled out. In a later analysis, HLA-associated TCR beta chains showed more clonal expansion and lower generation probabilities than non-associated chains that were equally common. In a later analysis, the rate of TCR association differed among HLA loci, with DRB1 alleles having the most associated TCRs and HLA-C alleles having the fewest. In vitro tests confirmed that a few of the cytomegalovirus-associated TCR beta chains recognize cytomegalovirus antigens. The authors suggested that the approach could potentially be generalized to other disease states and immunological phenotypes. In a later genetic analysis, fewer N-insertions in productive TCRs were reported among donors in an Asian-associated ancestry cluster than the roughly 700-donor mean. A later analysis found that most CMV-associated TCR beta chains appeared HLA-restricted, with HLA associations seemingly driven largely by CMV exposure. Sequencing depth was assumed to be roughly uniform across donors in the presence/absence analyses, though that assumption may not hold. Because HLA typing was unavailable for some donors at each locus, only the typed subset was used in association tests. In this cohort, only TCR beta chains were sequenced, and detectable features were limited by the absence of alpha or paired-chain data. In a later analysis, over 15,000 TCR beta sequences were associated with specific HLA alleles at a false discovery rate of 0.05. In both the original and validation cohorts, the classifier was reported to diagnose cytomegalovirus status with high specificity and sensitivity.

Preparation of the library involved the immunoSEQ multiplex PCR assay. The multiplex PCR relied on a mix of 60 forward primers for TCR Vbeta segments and 13 reverse primers for TCR Jbeta segments. The CDR3 region of rearranged TCR beta genes was amplified from genomic DNA with a multiplex PCR assay. The Illumina HiSeq System was used to sequence the amplified TCR beta libraries as 87-base-pair reads. From the authors' description of their analysis: In a later analysis, 70 million to 95 million unique TCR beta chains were counted across the 500 to 850 repertoires, and about 10 million of these chains were shared by at least two donors. A nearest-neighbor algorithm error-corrected the raw reads and collapsed the reads into unique sequences, merging closely related sequences to remove PCR and sequencing errors. Alignment of CDR3 sequences to IMGT reference sequences was used to assign V, D and J gene segments. Each retained sequence needed at least a six-nucleotide match to both a V gene segment and a J gene segment. Rearrangements were classified as productive when the CDR3 lacked stop codons and remained in frame with V and J, and all other rearrangements were classified as non-productive. CDR3 was defined by IMGT convention, running from the second conserved V-encoded cysteine to the conserved J-encoded phenylalanine. The earlier analysis of about 500 of the donors excluded sequences that lacked an unambiguous match to a single V gene segment. In an earlier analysis of several hundred of the donors, a V segment was called functional when productive rearrangements were above 56.7%, and segregating when the standard deviation between donors exceeded 5%. A statistical classification framework was built for diagnosing cytomegalovirus status from the catalog of TCR beta chain sequences. In a later analysis, V and J genes were assigned by comparing TCR nucleotide sequences against IMGT/GENE-DB human TR gene sequences. Using the TCRdist pipeline, a later analysis assigned CDR3 sequences along with most-parsimonious VDJ recombination scenarios. A later analysis defined each TCR beta chain by its CDR3 amino acid sequence plus V-gene family, and excluded reads lacking a unique V-gene family. As a way to deal with suspected cross-contamination and a sequencing artifact, a later analysis dropped roughly 600 nucleotide sequences that were highly shared and had low generation probability. For each public chain, a later analysis derived a clonal expansion index from normalized ranks of inferred template counts within each repertoire. In a later analysis, generation probabilities were computed using a VDJ recombination model fitted to out-of-frame rearrangements, and the results were checked against IGoR. In a later analysis, hypergeometric tests were used to score TCR-TCR, TCR-HLA and TCR-CMV co-occurrence, with a repertoire-size bias correction applied to TCR pairs. False discovery rates were estimated in a later analysis by permuting HLA or CMV assignments 20 times. A later analysis grouped co-occurring TCRs with DBSCAN, adding TCRdist sequence similarity when clustering within HLA-allele-positive subsets. Repertoires with fewer than 30,000 or more than 120,000 public chains were left out of co-occurrence clustering, as were a handful of repertoires with anomalous nucleotide sharing. Imported from immuneACCESS, the table was reduced by TCRdb to in-frame sequences with V and J called. These copies leave out some clones; in studies compared against another copy, an unresolved V gene accounts for under half, and the cause of the remainder is not known. Clonal size and the V and J genes are those of that table, whereas D and trimming came from the DNA. In this sample the table shows almost 200,000 clones, 65% to 90% of which occur a single time. The top ten clonotypes cover less than 2.5% of the sample.

The cohort consisted of 600 to 750 healthy bone marrow donors. At the time of sampling, every cohort member was nominally healthy, though immune exposures that went unrecorded were likely present. The donor tested CMV seronegative, placing the donor among the 350 or so seronegative members of the cohort. A peripheral blood sample was collected from each donor, and TCR beta sequencing was performed on peripheral blood mononuclear cells. Genomic DNA extraction from the blood cell samples was performed with the Qiagen DNeasy Blood Extraction Kit. The sequence came from a woman aged 45 to 65 in good health and CMV-seronegative. The specimen sequenced was PBMCs.

The nucleotides read TGTGCCAGTAGTACACTAGCGGGAGGGAGGGAGACCCAGTACTTC. Its protein reads: CASSTLAGGRETQYF. The rearranged segments are TRBV19 and TRBJ2-5, with TRBD2 identical over 13 junction bases. V and J are trimmed by 4 bases and 5 bases, and the gene matches miss 4 bases of the junction. The germline V gene (reference sequence) gives CDR1 as LNHDA and CDR2 as SQIVND. The CDR3 holds 15 amino acids from the cysteine to the phenylalanine. The only DNA kept is the CDR3, 45 bases in frame from the first base.